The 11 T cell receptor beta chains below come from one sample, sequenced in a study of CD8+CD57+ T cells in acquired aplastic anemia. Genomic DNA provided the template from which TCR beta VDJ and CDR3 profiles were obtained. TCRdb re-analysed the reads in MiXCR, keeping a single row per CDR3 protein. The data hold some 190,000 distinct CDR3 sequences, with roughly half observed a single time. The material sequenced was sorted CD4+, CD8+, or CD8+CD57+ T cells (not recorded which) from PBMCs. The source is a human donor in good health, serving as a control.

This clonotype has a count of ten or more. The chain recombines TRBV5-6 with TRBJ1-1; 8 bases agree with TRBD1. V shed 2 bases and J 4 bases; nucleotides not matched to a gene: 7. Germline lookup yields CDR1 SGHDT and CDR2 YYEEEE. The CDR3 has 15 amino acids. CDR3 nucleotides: TGTGCCAGCAGCTTTGACAGGGGAACGGGCACTGAAGCTTTCTTT. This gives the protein CASSFDRGTGTEAFF.

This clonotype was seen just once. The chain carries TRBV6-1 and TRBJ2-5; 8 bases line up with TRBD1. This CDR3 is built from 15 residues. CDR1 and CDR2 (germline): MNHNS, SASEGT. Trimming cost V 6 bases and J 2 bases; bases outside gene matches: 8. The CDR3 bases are TGTGCCAGCAGAAAGGACAGGGCCCTACAAGAGACCCAGTACTTC. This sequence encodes CASRKDRALQETQYF.

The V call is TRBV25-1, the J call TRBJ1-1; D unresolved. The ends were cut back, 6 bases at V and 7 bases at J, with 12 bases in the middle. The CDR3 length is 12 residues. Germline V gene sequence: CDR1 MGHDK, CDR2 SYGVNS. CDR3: CASSTPPGEAFF. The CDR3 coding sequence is TGTGCCAGCAGCACCCCTCCCGGTGAAGCTTTCTTT.

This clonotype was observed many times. This chain's CDR3 is CSAYGTNEKLFF. Written as DNA, the CDR3 is TGCAGTGCCTATGGTACTAATGAAAAACTGTTTTTT. The V call is TRBV20-1, the J call TRBJ1-4; the D is unclear. Trimming shortened V by 6 bases and J by 2 bases, and 7 bases separated the two germline ends. The germline CDR1 and CDR2 sequences are DFQATT and SNEGSKA (reference sequence). The CDR3 covers 12 residues.

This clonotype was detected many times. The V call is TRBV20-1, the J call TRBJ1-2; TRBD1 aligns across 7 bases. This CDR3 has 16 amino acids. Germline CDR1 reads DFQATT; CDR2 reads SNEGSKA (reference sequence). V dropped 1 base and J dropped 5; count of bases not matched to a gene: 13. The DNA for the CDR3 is TGCAGTGCTAGAGGCCCCGGGACAGCTATAGGATATGGCTACACCTTC. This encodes CSARGPGTAIGYGYTF.

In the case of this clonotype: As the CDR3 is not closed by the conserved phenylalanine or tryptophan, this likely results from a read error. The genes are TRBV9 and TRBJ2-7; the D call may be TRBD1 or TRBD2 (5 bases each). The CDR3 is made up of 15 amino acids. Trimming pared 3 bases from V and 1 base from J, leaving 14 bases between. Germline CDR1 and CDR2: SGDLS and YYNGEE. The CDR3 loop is CASSGRGEASYEQYL. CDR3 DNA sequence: TGTGCCAGCAGCGGAAGAGGGGAAGCATCCTACGAGCAGTACCTC.

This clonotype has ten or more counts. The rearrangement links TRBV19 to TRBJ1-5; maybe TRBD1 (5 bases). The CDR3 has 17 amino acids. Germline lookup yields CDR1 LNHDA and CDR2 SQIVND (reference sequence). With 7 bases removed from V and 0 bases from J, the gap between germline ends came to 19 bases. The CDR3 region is CASTPGALFYSNQPQHF. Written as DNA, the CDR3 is TGTGCCAGTACCCCCGGGGCGCTCTTCTATAGCAATCAGCCCCAGCATTTT.

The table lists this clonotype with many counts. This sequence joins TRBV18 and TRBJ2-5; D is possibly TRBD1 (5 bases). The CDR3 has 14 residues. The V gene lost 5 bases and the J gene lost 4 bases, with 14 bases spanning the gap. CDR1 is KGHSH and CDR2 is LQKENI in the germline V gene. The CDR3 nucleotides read TGTGCCAGCTCAGGGGCCCCGGTGCGAGAGACCCAGTACTTC. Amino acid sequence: CASSGAPVRETQYF.

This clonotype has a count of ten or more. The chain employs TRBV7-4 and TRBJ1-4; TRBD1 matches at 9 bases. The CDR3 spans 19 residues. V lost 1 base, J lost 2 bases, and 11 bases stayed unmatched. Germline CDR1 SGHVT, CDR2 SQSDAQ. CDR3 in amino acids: CASSLGDRVGKRTNEKLFF. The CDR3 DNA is TGTGCCAGCAGCTTAGGGGACAGGGTAGGTAAGAGGACTAATGAAAAACTGTTTTTT. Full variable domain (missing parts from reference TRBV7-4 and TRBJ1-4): GAGVSQSPRYKVAKRGRDVALRCDSISGHVTLYWYRQTLGQGSEVLTYSQSDAQRDKSGRPSGRFSAERPERSVSTLKIQRTEQGDSAVYLCASSLGDRVGKRTNEKLFFGSGTQLSVL.

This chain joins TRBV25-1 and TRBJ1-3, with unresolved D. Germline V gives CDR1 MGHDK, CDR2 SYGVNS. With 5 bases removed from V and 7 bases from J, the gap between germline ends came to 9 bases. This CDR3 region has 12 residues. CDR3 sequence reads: CASSSGGNTIYF. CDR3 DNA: TGTGCCAGCAGTAGTGGAGGCAACACCATATATTTT.

Here the CDR3 reads CSVVQGDQPQHF. CDR3 in DNA: TGCAGCGTTGTGCAGGGTGACCAGCCCCAGCATTTT. The rearrangement uses TRBV29-1 and TRBJ1-5; tentatively, D is TRBD1 (5 bases). CDR1 is SQVTM, CDR2 ANQGSEA, per germline. This CDR3 is 12 amino acids long. Deletions cut 4 bases from V and 7 bases from J, with 11 bases between.